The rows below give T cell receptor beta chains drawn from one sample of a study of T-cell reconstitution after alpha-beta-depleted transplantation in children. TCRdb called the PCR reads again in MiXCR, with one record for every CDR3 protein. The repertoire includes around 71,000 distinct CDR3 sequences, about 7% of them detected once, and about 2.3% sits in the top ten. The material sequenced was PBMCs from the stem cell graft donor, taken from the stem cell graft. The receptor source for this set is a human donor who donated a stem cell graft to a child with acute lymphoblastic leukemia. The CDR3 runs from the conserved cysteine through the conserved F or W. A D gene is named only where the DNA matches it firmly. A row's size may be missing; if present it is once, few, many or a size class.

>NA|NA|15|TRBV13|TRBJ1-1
TGTGCCAGCAGCTTAGGCCTAGCGGGGAACACTGAAGCTTTCTTT
CASSLGLAGNTEAFF
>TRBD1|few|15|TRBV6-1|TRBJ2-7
TGTGCCAGCAGTGTCAGGGGGCTCTCAACCTACGAGCAGTACTTC
CASSVRGLSTYEQYF
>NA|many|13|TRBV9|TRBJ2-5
TGTGCCAGCAGCGTAGGCCCGGGCGGGACCCAGTACTTC
CASSVGPGGTQYF
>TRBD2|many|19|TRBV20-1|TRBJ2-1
TGCAGTGCTAGAGTTCCTAGCGGGAGGGCCGGGAGCTCCTACAATGAGCAGTTCTTC
CSARVPSGRAGSSYNEQFF
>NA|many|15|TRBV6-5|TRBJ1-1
TGTGCCAGCAGACTGTTTCTGTATGGGAACACTGAAGCTTTCTTT
CASRLFLYGNTEAFF
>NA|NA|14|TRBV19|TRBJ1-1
TGTGCCAGTAGTAACCAGGGAGGTTCCACTGAAGCTTTCTTT
CASSNQGGSTEAFF
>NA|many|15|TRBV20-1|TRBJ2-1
TGCAGTGCTAGCGAATTGGGCCTTCTCTACAATGAGCAGTTCTTC
CSASELGLLYNEQFF
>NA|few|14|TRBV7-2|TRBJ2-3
TGTGCCAGCAGGGCCGCCGGGGGGCCAGATACGCAGTATTTT
CASRAAGGPDTQYF
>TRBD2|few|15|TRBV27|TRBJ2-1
TGTGCCAGCAGTTTATTTGTAGCGGGAGAGAGGGATCAGTTCTTC
CASSLFVAGERDQFF
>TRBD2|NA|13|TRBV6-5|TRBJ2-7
TGTGCCAGCAGTTCCGTAGCGGGGTACGAGCAGTACTTC
CASSSVAGYEQYF
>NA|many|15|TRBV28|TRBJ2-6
TGTGCCAGCAGTCCACAGGGCTCTGGGGCCAACGTCCTGACTTTC
CASSPQGSGANVLTF
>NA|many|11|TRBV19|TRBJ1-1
TGTGCCCTCTGGAAAGACACTGAAGCTTTCTTT
CALWKDTEAFF
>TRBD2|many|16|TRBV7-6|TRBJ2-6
TGTGCCAGCAGCCCCTTCGGGGGGACTGGGGCCAACGTCCTGACTTTC
CASSPFGGTGANVLTF
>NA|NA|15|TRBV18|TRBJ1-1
TGTGCCAGCTCGCCCAGAGGGACGGCGGGCACTGAAGCTTTCTTT
CASSPRGTAGTEAFF
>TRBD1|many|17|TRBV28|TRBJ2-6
TGTGCCAGCACAACCGGGACAGGGGTTCCTGGGGCCAACGTCCTGACTTTC
CASTTGTGVPGANVLTF
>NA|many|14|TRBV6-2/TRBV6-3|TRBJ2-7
TGTGCCAGCGAAAGGGGATCCCTGCCTAACGAGCAGTACTTC
CASERGSLPNEQYF
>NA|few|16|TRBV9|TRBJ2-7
TGTGCCAGCAGCGTAGGGGCAGGGGCCAGCTCCTACGAGCAGTACTTC
CASSVGAGASSYEQYF
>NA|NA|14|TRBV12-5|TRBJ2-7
TGTGCTAGTGCCTCGGACACCCGCTCCTACGAGCAGTACTTC
CASASDTRSYEQYF
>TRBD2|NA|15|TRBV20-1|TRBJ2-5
TGCAGTTCCTCAATTAGCGGGAGGTCGAGAGGGACCCAGTACTTC
CSSSISGRSRGTQYF
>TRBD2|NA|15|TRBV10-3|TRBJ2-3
TGTGCCATCATAGGACTAGCGGGAAGCGCAGATACGCAGTATTTT
CAIIGLAGSADTQYF
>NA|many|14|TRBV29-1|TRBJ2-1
TGCAGCGTCCTCAGGGATAGCTCCTACAATGAGCAGTTCTTC
CSVLRDSSYNEQFF
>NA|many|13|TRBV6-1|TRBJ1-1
TGTGCCAGCAGTGAAATCACGGGCAGGGTAAATGGCTTT
CASSEITGRVNGF
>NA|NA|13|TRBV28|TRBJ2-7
TGTGCCAGCAGTTTATTAAGTCCCTACGAGCAGTACTTC
CASSLLSPYEQYF
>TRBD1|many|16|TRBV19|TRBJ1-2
TGTGCCAGTAGTCCACCTCCCGGGACAGGAAACTATGGCTACACCTTC
CASSPPPGTGNYGYTF
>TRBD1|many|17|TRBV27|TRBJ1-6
TGTGCCAGCAGTCCTTGGACAGGGAAATCCTATAATTCACCCCTCCACTTT
CASSPWTGKSYNSPLHF
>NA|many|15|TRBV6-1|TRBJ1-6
TGTGCCAGCAGTCTCGCCCAGGGACAAAATTCACCCCTCCACTTT
CASSLAQGQNSPLHF
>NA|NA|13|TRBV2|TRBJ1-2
TGTGCCAGTGAATTGGGACATTCATTTATGGAGACCTTC
CASELGHSFMETF
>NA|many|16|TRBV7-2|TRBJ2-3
TGTGCCAGCAGCTTAGTGGCGGGGGCCTACACAGATACGCAGTATTTT
CASSLVAGAYTDTQYF
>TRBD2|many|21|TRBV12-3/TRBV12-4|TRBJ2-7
TGTGCCAGCAGTTTAGCGGGGGGGGAGGTAGCGGGGGGCGAACTCCTTTTCGAGCAGTACTTC
CASSLAGGEVAGGELLFEQYF
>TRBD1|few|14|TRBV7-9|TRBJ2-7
TGTGCCAGCAGGACCGGGACAGGGGTCTTCGAGCAGTACTTC
CASRTGTGVFEQYF
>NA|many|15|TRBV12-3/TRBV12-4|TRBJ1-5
TGTGCCAGCAGTTTCAGGTTGCCTAAGAACCAGCCCCAGCATTTT
CASSFRLPKNQPQHF
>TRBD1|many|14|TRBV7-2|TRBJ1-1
TGTGCCAGCAGTTTACAGGGGTGGAGCACTGAAGCTTTCTTT
CASSLQGWSTEAFF
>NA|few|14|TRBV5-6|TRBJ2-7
TGTGCCAGCAGCCCACGGGTTTACCTCTACGAGCAGTACTTC
CASSPRVYLYEQYF
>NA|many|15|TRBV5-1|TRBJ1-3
TGCGCCAGCAGCTTGAAGCCGTTCTCTGGAAACACCATATATTTT
CASSLKPFSGNTIYF
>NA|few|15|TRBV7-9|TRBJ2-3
TGTGCCACACCTTCCTGGGGACCTAGGACAGATACGCAGTATTTT
CATPSWGPRTDTQYF
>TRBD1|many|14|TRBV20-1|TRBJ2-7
TGCAGTGCTCGCCGGGACAGGAGTAACTACGAGCAGTACTTC
CSARRDRSNYEQYF
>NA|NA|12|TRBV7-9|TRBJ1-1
TGTGCCAGCAGTCCTTTGAACACTGAAGCTTTCTTT
CASSPLNTEAFF
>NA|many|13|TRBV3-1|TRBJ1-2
TGTGCCAGCAGCCAAGCACAGGGTAATGGCTACACCTTC
CASSQAQGNGYTF
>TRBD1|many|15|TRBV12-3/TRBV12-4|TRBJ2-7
TGTGCCAGCAGTCCAACCGGGACAGGGGGACACGAGCAGTACTTC
CASSPTGTGGHEQYF
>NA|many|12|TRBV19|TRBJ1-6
TGTGCCAGTAGTAGTGGGTCTTCACCCCTCCACTTT
CASSSGSSPLHF
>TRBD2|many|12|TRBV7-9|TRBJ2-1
TGTGTCAGCAGCCCGACTAGCAGTGAGCAGTTCTTC
CVSSPTSSEQFF
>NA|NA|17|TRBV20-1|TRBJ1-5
TGCAGTGTCTGGGGTCAGGGGCGGGGGTTTAGCAATCAGCCCCAGCATTTT
CSVWGQGRGFSNQPQHF
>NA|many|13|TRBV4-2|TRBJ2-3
TGTGCCAGCAGCCAAGTGAGCACAGATACGCAGTATTTT
CASSQVSTDTQYF
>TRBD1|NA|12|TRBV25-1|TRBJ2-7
TGTGCCAGCAGTGGACAGGGTTTTGAGCAGTACTTC
CASSGQGFEQYF
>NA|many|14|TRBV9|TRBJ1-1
TGTGCCAGCAGCGTATCAACAGAGAACACTGAAGCTTTCTTT
CASSVSTENTEAFF
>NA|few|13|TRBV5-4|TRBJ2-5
TGTGCCAGCAGCCCCAGGGTAGGGGAGACCCAGTACTTC
CASSPRVGETQYF